This TCR beta chain was captured by sequencing in a study of tumor-infiltrating lymphocytes in primary liver carcinoma. Study as a whole: Patients of both sexes were 30 to 69 years old.

Both blood RNA, taken from unsorted whole blood, and germline DNA were extracted. About this clonotype itself: The junction does not match germline at one end; this may be a read error.

Germline V gene sequence: CDR1 SQVTM, CDR2 ANQGSEA. This CDR3 has 14 amino acids. A primer in the constant region served to generate TCR beta cDNA from around 500 ng of total RNA. ARM-PCR, slightly modified, supplied the TCR beta libraries through three nested multiplex PCR rounds. Two initial PCR rounds of 10 to 11 cycles each paired TRBV1-TRBV30 forward primers with a C-beta reverse primer. TCRdb independently ran MiXCR on the multiplex PCR reads; one entry per CDR3 protein. The table shows 250,000 to 350,000 distinct CDR3 sequences, with almost 60% occurring only once. The origin of this receptor is a woman under 40 with primary liver carcinoma and hepatitis B virus infection. The sequenced sample consisted of peripheral blood. This chain joins TRBV29-1 and TRBJ1-3; D gene unclear. CDR3 region: CGVVGRNSGNTIYF. The CDR3, as DNA: TGCGGCGTTGTAGGCCGGAACTCTGGAAACACCATATATTTT.